This T cell receptor beta chain was retrieved from a study of CD4 T cells in relation to SARS-CoV-2 and coronaviruses. Across the study: Convalescent patients were under ten males and a few females; two were Hispanic. The study, taken as a whole, reports: Crossreactive clones expanded significantly less to SARS-CoV-2 than monoreactive clones.

The CDR3 totals 13 residues. The V gene's germline CDR1 is MNHEY and CDR2 SVGAGI. Between the trimmed V and J ends, which lost 7 bases and 2 bases, there was a span of 11 bases. Comments on this clone: Its matching antigen is unknown.

CEF-cultured naive and memory CD4+ T cell DNA got survey-level sequencing. Profiled with immunoSEQ multiplex PCR; TCRdb holds only in-frame clones, not every one. The repertoire has tens of thousands of clones, about 76% of them found once; the top ten carry 3.4%. The source material was memory CD4+ T cells from PBMCs, cultured in vitro. This TCR derives from an adult with COVID-19. The chain recombines TRBV6-5 with TRBJ1-2; no firm D call. In DNA form, the CDR3 reads TGTGCCAGCAAATCCTCTGGGAACTATGGCTACACCTTC. Its translation is CASKSSGNYGYTF.